Listed below are T cell receptor beta chains from one sample, sequenced in a study of cytomegalovirus exposure and HLA in healthy donors. Data came from immunoSEQ multiplex PCR; TCRdb stores just in-frame clones and leaves some out. The sample consists of 100,000 to 150,000 clones, 74% of them appearing once. Sequenced sample: PBMCs. Receptors originate from a woman in her forties or fifties in good health and CMV-seropositive. Both conserved end residues are part of each CDR3. A D gene is named only where the DNA matches it firmly. Size values are once, few and many counts, or a class for expanded clones, and some rows have none.

TRBV2	-	-	TRBJ2-4	TGTGCCAGCAACCTCTCGGGGGGCAGGGACATTCAGTACTTC	CASNLSGGRDIQYF
TRBV19	-	-	TRBJ2-7	TGTGCCAGTAGTGACAGGCCCTGGTGGGAGCAGTACTTC	CASSDRPWWEQYF
TRBV4-1	TRBD1	-	TRBJ2-1	TGCGCCAGCAGCAAACTCCTGGGACAGGGTCCCCTCACTGAGCAGTTCTTC	CASSKLLGQGPLTEQFF
TRBV11-3	TRBD1	once	TRBJ1-4	TGTGCCAGCCGGGACAGGCCTAATGAAAAACTGTTTTTT	CASRDRPNEKLFF
TRBV5-1	-	few	TRBJ2-5	TGCGCCAGCAGCCGAAGAGACAGGAACCAAGAGACCCAGTACTTC	CASSRRDRNQETQYF
TRBV11-3	-	few	TRBJ2-3	TGTGCCAGCAGCCTCGGGGGTGGGAGTAGGAAAGGCACAGATACGCAGTATTTT	CASSLGGGSRKGTDTQYF
TRBV5-1	-	few	TRBJ1-2	TGCGCCAGCAGTAGAGACCAGGCGACCTATGGCTACACCTTC	CASSRDQATYGYTF
TRBV5-1	-	-	TRBJ2-3	TGCGCCAGCAGCTTGCGCGGGGTTGTCAGGGATACGCAGTATTTT	CASSLRGVVRDTQYF
TRBV7-9	-	-	TRBJ1-2	TGTGCCAGCCAGACACCTAACTATGGCTACACCTTC	CASQTPNYGYTF
TRBV1	-	-	TRBJ1-4	TGCACCAGCAGCCAAGAAGGGCGGGGGAAAGATAATGAAAAACTGTTTTTT	CTSSQEGRGKDNEKLFF
TRBV25-1	-	-	TRBJ2-1	TGTGCCAGCAGTGAACTGGGGGGGCAAAATGAGCAGTTCTTC	CASSELGGQNEQFF
TRBV6-5	TRBD1	-	TRBJ1-3	TGTGCCAGCAGGGACAGGGGGCTCGAAAACACCATATATTTT	CASRDRGLENTIYF
TRBV15	TRBD1	-	TRBJ2-4	TGTGCCACCAGCAGAGGTGGGACAGACAAAAACATTCAGTACTTC	CATSRGGTDKNIQYF
TRBV7-2	TRBD1	-	TRBJ1-2	TGTGCCAGCAGCTTAGGGGGACAGGGCGCGCGGGGCTACACCTTC	CASSLGGQGARGYTF
TRBV10-1	-	-	TRBJ2-4	TGCGCCAGCAGACGAGGAGCCAAAAACATTCAGTACTTC	CASRRGAKNIQYF
TRBV7-2	-	-	TRBJ2-3	TGTGCCAGCAGCTTAGTCCCTTCTAGTTACGGTACAGATACGCAGTATTTT	CASSLVPSSYGTDTQYF
TRBV4-3	-	-	TRBJ1-2	TGCGCCAGCAGCCAAGATAGTTCAGGGAAAGGGTATGGCTACACCTTC	CASSQDSSGKGYGYTF
TRBV7-9	TRBD1	-	TRBJ2-4	TGTGCCAGCAGCGTAGGGGGCCGGAGGTACTTC	CASSVGGRRYF
TRBV5-1	-	-	TRBJ2-7	TGCGCCAGCAGCATCCAGGGCTACGAGCAGTACTTC	CASSIQGYEQYF
TRBV6-4	TRBD2	-	TRBJ2-1	TGTGCCAGCTACGACCGGACTAGCGGGGGCAGCTCCTACAATGAGCAGTTCTTC	CASYDRTSGGSSYNEQFF
TRBV18	-	-	TRBJ2-5	TGTGCCAGCTCACCAGCGGCGAAGACCCAGTACTTC	CASSPAAKTQYF
TRBV7-2	-	-	TRBJ2-2	TGTGCCAGCTCGCTACAGACACTCACCGGGGAGCTGTTTTTT	CASSLQTLTGELFF
TRBV4-1	TRBD2	-	TRBJ2-2	TGCGCCAGCAGCCAACTACCCCCGCGGCGGGGGGACCGGGAGCTGTTTTTT	CASSQLPPRRGDRELFF
TRBV10-3	TRBD1	-	TRBJ2-2	TGTGCCATCAGTTCCGGGACAGCCGACACCGGGGAGCTGTTTTTT	CAISSGTADTGELFF
TRBV29-1	TRBD1	few	TRBJ2-3	TGCAGCGTTCCGACAGGGGGCGCATATACGCAGTATTTT	CSVPTGGAYTQYF
TRBV7-8	-	few	TRBJ1-2	TGTGCCAGCAGCTTAGCTCAAGGCAGGGTCGGTACCTTC	CASSLAQGRVGTF
TRBV30	-	-	TRBJ1-2	TGTGCCTGGAGGCCGGGTAATGGCTACACCTTC	CAWRPGNGYTF
TRBV6-1	-	-	TRBJ1-6	TGTGCCAGCAGTGAAGACCCCGGGACTACCCTCCACTTT	CASSEDPGTTLHF
TRBV7-9	TRBD2	-	TRBJ2-5	TGTGCCAGCAGCCAAGCGGGGGGGATTCAAGAGACCCAGTACTTC	CASSQAGGIQETQYF